These 17 T cell receptor beta chains share one sample of origin, sequenced in a study of TIL therapy for anti-PD-1-resistant metastatic lung cancer. The libraries were made with immunoSEQ v3. Measured with immunoSEQ multiplex PCR; TCRdb has only the in-frame clones, and not every one. This table has under 70,000 clones, about 70% appearing once. As for time point: pre-treatment sample, taken before nivolumab and TIL therapy. The source material was blood, sampled at baseline. These receptors all come from a person between 25 and 79 years old with non-small cell lung cancer.

The CDR3 here is CASSPGDRNSYNSPLHF. CDR3 DNA: TGTGCCAGCAGCCCAGGGGACAGGAACTCCTATAATTCACCCCTCCACTTT. The chain employs TRBV7-2 and TRBJ1-6; 8 bases align to TRBD1. This CDR3 is 17 amino acids long. Germline CDR1 is SGHTA and CDR2 is FQGNSA. V dropped 5 bases and J dropped 0; count of bases not matched to a gene: 6.

The rearrangement uses TRBV6-4 and TRBJ1-5, with 7 positions matching TRBD1. V lost 3 bases to trimming and J lost 6 bases; unmatched junction nucleotides: 5. The V gene's germline CDR1 is MRHNA and CDR2 SNTAGT. The CDR3 sequence is 14 residues long. The CDR3: CASSESTGVQPQHF. The DNA for the CDR3 is TGTGCCAGCAGTGAGTCTACAGGGGTTCAGCCCCAGCATTTT.

The V gene is TRBV4-3, the J gene TRBJ1-6; 7 nucleotides line up with TRBD1. The CDR3 runs 14 residues. From germline, CDR1 is LGHNA and CDR2 YSLEER. The ends lost 3 bases at V and 5 bases at J; junction bases unmatched: 1. CDR3 sequence reads: CASSQGTDNSPLHF. The CDR3 DNA sequence: TGCGCCAGCAGCCAGGGGACAGATAATTCACCCCTCCACTTT.

V usage is TRBV7-9 and J usage is TRBJ1-1, with D possibly being TRBD1 (6 bases). Germline lookup yields CDR1 SEHNR and CDR2 FQNEAQ (reference sequence). This CDR3 has 17 amino acids. The V end was cut by 5 bases, the J end by 1 base, with 20 bases between. The CDR3 DNA reads TGTGCCAGCAGCCCTATTCGACAGGCTTCCCCGAACACTGAAGCTTTCTTT. This codes for CASSPIRQASPNTEAFF.

V usage is TRBV11-2 and J usage is TRBJ2-2; 11 positions agree with TRBD2. V shed 3 bases, J shed 3 bases, and the junction held 3 bases outside the gene matches. The CDR3 sequence is 16 residues long. The V gene's germline CDR1 is SGHAT and CDR2 FQNNGV. Written as DNA, the CDR3 is TGTGCCAGCAGCTTTAGCGGGAGGGCCGACACCGGGGAGCTGTTTTTT. Its translation is CASSFSGRADTGELFF. Drawing the rest from reference TRBV11-2 and TRBJ2-2, the complete variable domain is EAGVAQSPRYKIIEKRQSVAFWCNPISGHATLYWYQQILGQGPKLLIQFQNNGVVDDSQLPKDRFSAERLKGVDSTLKIQPAKLEDSAVYLCASSFSGRADTGELFFGEGSRLTVL.

The genes are TRBV4-1 and TRBJ1-1, with TRBD1 as a possible D gene (6 bases). Germline loops: CDR1 MGHRA, CDR2 YSYEKL. The CDR3 is 16 residues long. V was trimmed by 1 base and J by 0 bases, leaving 12 bases between them. CDR3 sequence (DNA): TGCGCCAGCAGCCAAGCCCAGGGGTTCATGAACACTGAAGCTTTCTTT. Its translation: CASSQAQGFMNTEAFF.

The chain uses TRBV4-3 and TRBJ1-6; 9 bases match TRBD1. Trimming at V came to 0 bases and at J to 10 bases, leaving 7 bases not matched to a gene. This CDR3 spans 16 amino acids. Germline V gene lookup returns CDR1 LGHNA and CDR2 YSLEER. The CDR3 coding sequence is TGCGCCAGCAGCCAAGATTTATGGGACAGGGTCTCACCCCTCCACTTT. This sequence encodes CASSQDLWDRVSPLHF.

This chain uses TRBV7-9 with TRBJ2-3; D may match TRBD1 or TRBD2 (5 bases each). In germline, CDR1 is SEHNR, CDR2 FQNEAQ (reference sequence). The CDR3 runs 15 residues. Trimming shortened V by 7 bases and J by 0 bases, and 14 bases separated the two germline ends. The DNA for the CDR3 is TGTGCCAGCACCAATAGGGACCGCAGCACAGATACGCAGTATTTT. It encodes CASTNRDRSTDTQYF.

This clone has more than one count but fewer than ten. The V and J genes are TRBV7-2 and TRBJ2-7, with 8 bases that match TRBD1. There are 16 residues in the CDR3. V lost 5 bases and J lost 2; bases outside the gene matches: 11. Per germline, CDR1 SGHTA and CDR2 FQGNSA. The CDR3 DNA sequence: TGTGCCAGCAGCCTCTCCGGGACAGGCCTACCCTACGAGCAGTACTTC. This translates into CASSLSGTGLPYEQYF.

This clone was recorded only once. CDR3 amino acids: CASSVTSGGETQYF. CDR3 nucleotides: TGTGCCAGCAGCGTCACTAGCGGGGGGGAGACCCAGTACTTC. The rearrangement joins TRBV6-1 to TRBJ2-5, with TRBD2 matching over 12 bases. The trim removed 6 bases at V and 5 bases at J, leaving 4 bases unmatched. CDR3 length: 14 residues. Germline V lookup: CDR1 MNHNS, CDR2 SASEGT.

This clone was seen only a few times. This sequence joins TRBV15 and TRBJ1-4, with D uncertain. Looked up from germline, CDR1 is LNHNV and CDR2 is YYDKDF (reference sequence). V was cut by 1 base and J by 0 bases, with 18 bases left in between. The CDR3 consists of 19 residues. CDR3: CATSRGYSPTYATNEKLFF. The CDR3 DNA reads TGTGCCACCAGCAGAGGCTACTCCCCGACTTATGCAACTAATGAAAAACTGTTTTTT.

The chain has TRBV6-5 and TRBJ2-2, with D possibly TRBD1 on 6 matching bases. Per germline, CDR1 MNHEY and CDR2 SVGAGI. The CDR3 is 15 amino acids. Trimming cost V 4 bases and J 3 bases, with 12 bases left between them. CDR3 bases: TGTGCCAGCAGTTTGCGACAGGCTGACACCGGGGAGCTGTTTTTT. Translated, it gives CASSLRQADTGELFF.

This sequence joins TRBV7-2 and TRBJ1-5; D uncertain. Trimming removed 5 bases from V and 6 bases from J, with 17 bases in between. The V gene's germline CDR1 is SGHTA and CDR2 FQGNSA. This CDR3 has 15 amino acids. Written as DNA, the CDR3 is TGTGCCAGCAGCCTTAACGCGGGTGGCGGTCAGCCCCAGCATTTT. Translated, it gives CASSLNAGGGQPQHF.

V is TRBV10-3 and J is TRBJ2-1; D perhaps matches TRBD1 (7 bases). Germline values: CDR1 ENHRY, CDR2 SYGVKD. V was shortened by 8 bases and J by 0 bases, with 14 bases between the two germline ends. The CDR3 length is 15 residues. CDR3 amino acids: CAIAGQQSSYNEQFF. The CDR3 nucleotides read TGTGCCATCGCGGGACAGCAGAGCTCCTACAATGAGCAGTTCTTC.

J is TRBJ2-5 and V is TRBV11-3; 7 bases line up with TRBD1. The V gene end was trimmed by 0 bases and the J gene end by 2 bases; junction bases not matched to a gene: 6. In germline, CDR1 is SGHNT, CDR2 YENEEA. The CDR3 runs 16 residues. The CDR3 DNA follows: TGTGCCAGCAGCTTAGAAGGGGCCAGGGGGCAAGAGACCCAGTACTTC. Amino acids: CASSLEGARGQETQYF.

V gene TRBV30 combines with J gene TRBJ2-6, with TRBD2 as a possible D gene (5 bases). This CDR3 region has 14 residues. Germline assignment: CDR1 GTSNPN and CDR2 SVGIG (reference sequence). V lost 0 bases, J lost 4 bases, and 7 bases lay in between. The DNA of the CDR3 is TGTGCCTGGAGTGTCACGGGAGGGGCCAACGTCCTGACTTTC. This codes for CAWSVTGGANVLTF.

The chain carries TRBV10-1 and TRBJ2-2; a weak D match, TRBD1 (5 bases). Trimming cost V 3 bases and J 1 base, with 6 bases left between them. CDR3 length: 14 residues. Germline assignment: CDR1 WNHNN and CDR2 SYGVQD (reference sequence). The CDR3 reads CASSEGQNTGELFF. CDR3 bases: TGCGCCAGCAGTGAAGGACAGAACACCGGGGAGCTGTTTTTT.